Sequencing of this TCR beta chain was carried out in a study of blood T cell repertoires in COVID-19. Profiling relied on immunoSEQ multiplex PCR, and the TCRdb table lists in-frame clones only, not all of them. The sample shows a few hundred thousand clones, roughly 85% of them seen only once. This clonotype was sampled from a woman in her fifties or sixties who had been exposed to COVID-19. The sample comprised PBMCs or T cells enriched from blood (not recorded which).

Here the CDR3 reads CASSRGVNTGELFF. For the CDR3, the DNA is TGTGCCAGCAGTCGGGGGGTCAACACCGGGGAGCTGTTTTTT. The chain employs TRBV7-2 and TRBJ2-2, with 7 bases lining up with TRBD2. The germline gives CDR1 SGHTA, CDR2 FQGNSA. The V and J ends lost 6 bases and 2 bases, in that order; junction bases with no gene match: 3. The CDR3 spans 14 residues.